Described below is a single TCR beta chain sequence and its context. Its antigen is currently unknown. The donors, all of them Caucasian adults, lived in Nashville, Tennessee. A split of CD4+ cells into CD45RA+ naive and CD45RA-negative memory subsets was performed. These data are taken from a study of shared clonotypes between healthy human individuals. Clones were sequenced by immunoSEQ multiplex PCR, and TCRdb holds only the in-frame ones, with some missing. The data hold millions of clones, with approximately 95% observed a single time. Trimming cost V 6 bases and J 5 bases; bases outside gene matches: 12. CDR3 size: 16 residues. Germline assignment: CDR1 MDHEN and CDR2 SYDVKM. The study's findings and limits: Only blood was sampled; tissue repertoires likely differ. Unshared clonotypes carried lower generation probabilities than those common to all four donors.

The V and J genes are TRBV28 and TRBJ2-5, with TRBD2 matching over 10 bases. This clonotype was obtained from a man aged 18 to 30 in good health. Some clones in this sample may be carry-over from other donors' samples. Sequencing used naive CD4+ T cells from PBMCs. The subset: CD45RA+ positively selected. CDR3 loop: CASRQSGRGRMETQYF. The DNA of the CDR3 is TGTGCCAGCAGACAGAGCGGGAGGGGCAGGATGGAGACCCAGTACTTC.